This T cell receptor (beta chain) was sequenced for a study of blood T cell repertoires in COVID-19 (TCRdb year 2020). For context, the study as a whole: Samples covering the acute and convalescent phases of COVID-19 were provided by collaborators in the United States, Italy and Spain. The repertoires were released in a freely available public database meant as a resource for research on the immune response to SARS-CoV-2. Where HLA class I and class II types were available, the types were taken from metadata supplied by the sample provider, not from assay-based typing. The material from the prospective study consisted of cDNA or gDNA derived from T cells, B-cell-depleted T cells, or PBMCs. The samples were drawn from the first 160 participants of the ongoing ImmuneRACE study and from 1,254 subjects provided by 6 global collaborators. Deeply sampled blood TCRbeta repertoires from subjects exposed to, actively infected with, or recovered from COVID-19 were included in the dataset. Nearly every sample came with metadata listing a de-identified subject ID, COVID-19 status, age in years and sex. On the study overall, not on this receptor specifically: Clinical and demographic metadata were provided uncurated, with the amount varying by source and participant.

A remark on this clone: There is no known antigen for this receptor. It has no much larger one-base neighbor in the sample; base qualities were not kept.

The CDR3 has 17 amino acids, counting the end cysteine and phenylalanine. Only the CDR3 DNA is retained, 51 bases long and in frame from the first base. CDR1 SGHRS and CDR2 YFSETQ are derived from the germline V gene. Unmatched junction bases come to 17, with V trimmed by 6 bases and J by 6 bases. Enrolling through a virtual design, the prospective study's participants ranged in age from about 18 to 89 years and lived across 24 United States geographic areas. To assign participants to cohorts, the prospective study relied on clinical history that participants themselves reported in a screening survey and a study questionnaire. For ImmuneRACE Cohort 3, a participant was defined as recovered based on two consecutive negative NP/OP PCR tests, clearance by a healthcare professional, or resolution of symptoms. Each participant in the prospective study had whole blood, serum and a nasopharyngeal or oropharyngeal swab collected by mobile phlebotomists. Over a roughly 2-month period, participants in the prospective study had the option of providing additional blood draws and questionnaires. Blood samples from the prospective study were shipped frozen or at room temperature prior to DNA extraction.

TCRbeta CDR3 regions were amplified from genomic DNA using the immunoSEQ Assay, a bias-controlled multiplex PCR. The original methods were these. Nucleated cell counts per sample were estimated from amplification of reference gene primers within the assay. To quantify the absolute abundance of each unique TCRbeta CDR3 rearrangement, sequence reads were collapsed and filtered. For each sample, productive Simpson clonality was calculated as the square root of Simpson's diversity index over productive rearrangements. Here the immuneACCESS table is served through TCRdb, limited to in-frame sequences with V and J called. Missing clones are a known gap in these copies; in checked studies unresolved V genes cover under half, and the rest lacks a known reason. V and J calls and clone size are given by that table; D and trimming were obtained from the DNA. This sample gives a few hundred thousand clones in total; 65% to 90% of them show up just once. Roughly 4.5% of the sample lies in the top ten.

This clonotype originated in a man aged 25 to 40 who had recovered from COVID-19. The material sequenced was PBMCs or T cells enriched from blood (not recorded which). The receptor chain draws on TRBV5-1 and TRBJ2-2, and TRBD2 matches 7 of the central bases. The CDR3 reads CASTPLPGTMGPGELFF. The DNA sequence follows: TGCGCCAGCACTCCCCTCCCCGGGACTATGGGACCCGGGGAGCTGTTTTTT. Supplemented by the reference TRBV5-1 and TRBJ2-2 proteins around the CDR3, the complete variable domain is KAGVTQTPRYLIKTRGQQVTLSCSPISGHRSVSWYQQTPGQGLQFLFEYFSETQRNKGNFPGRFSGRQFSNSRSEMNVSTLELGDSALYLCASTPLPGTMGPGELFFGEGSRLTVL.